The 10 T cell receptor beta chains below were found in one sample sequenced in a study of cytomegalovirus exposure and HLA in healthy donors. Data came from immunoSEQ multiplex PCR; TCRdb stores just in-frame clones and leaves some out. Of 130,000 to 150,000 clones listed, 80% to 90% are singletons. Sequencing was performed on PBMCs. The origin of the receptors is a woman aged 18-29 years in good health and CMV-seropositive.

V gene TRBV10-3 combines with J gene TRBJ2-7, with D unclear. With 0 bases removed from V and 1 base from J, the gap between germline ends came to 4 bases. The length of the CDR3 is 13 residues. Germline values: CDR1 ENHRY, CDR2 SYGVKD. Written as DNA, the CDR3 is TGTGCCATCAGTGAGTCGAGATCCTACGAGCAGTACTTC. Protein product: CAISESRSYEQYF.

V is TRBV14 and J is TRBJ1-1; D perhaps matches TRBD1 (5 bases). The V gene lost 0 bases and the J gene lost 11 bases, with 10 bases spanning the gap. In germline, CDR1 is SGHDN, CDR2 FVKESK. The CDR3 is made up of 12 amino acids. DNA of the CDR3: TGTGCCAGCAGCCAAGAGCCAGGGCATGCTTTCTTT. Its protein is CASSQEPGHAFF.

This clone was found once. The chain is built from TRBV10-3 and TRBJ2-4, with D unresolved. The V gene's germline CDR1 is ENHRY and CDR2 SYGVKD. This CDR3 contains 17 residues. Deletions cut 0 bases from V and 0 bases from J, with 12 bases between. The CDR3 protein is CAISESGTRKAKNIQYF. CDR3 nucleotide sequence: TGTGCCATCAGTGAGTCGGGCACCCGAAAAGCCAAAAACATTCAGTACTTC.

The chain recombines TRBV9 with TRBJ1-3, with D possibly matching TRBD1 (5 bases). Trimming left V 3 bases short and J 3 bases short, with 19 bases between. Looked up from germline, CDR1 is SGDLS and CDR2 is YYNGEE. The CDR3 runs 17 residues. The CDR3 here is CASSARVDGSFGNTIYF. Here the CDR3 DNA reads TGTGCCAGCAGCGCCAGGGTCGACGGCTCATTTGGAAACACCATATATTTT.

The J gene is TRBJ1-1, the V gene TRBV18, with TRBD1 matching over 9 bases. The CDR3 length is 13 residues. V was pared by 5 bases and J by 5 bases, with 3 bases of the junction left unmatched. Germline CDR1 reads KGHSH; CDR2 reads LQKENI. CDR3 sequence: CASSTDRGTEAFF. CDR3 in DNA: TGTGCCAGCTCAACCGACAGGGGGACTGAAGCTTTCTTT.

The chain employs TRBV19 and TRBJ2-2; 10 nucleotides match TRBD2. The germline V gene has CDR1 LNHDA and CDR2 SQIVND (reference sequence). This CDR3 is built from 15 residues. Trimming cost V 3 bases and J 5 bases; bases outside gene matches: 3. CDR3 DNA: TGTGCCAGTAGTATTTCTAGCGGGGGAACCGGGGAGCTGTTTTTT. It encodes CASSISSGGTGELFF.

The chain uses TRBV23-1 and TRBJ1-2; 7 nucleotides match TRBD1. TRBV23-1 is designated an ORF whose function remains uncertain. CDR3 length: 15 amino acids. The ends lost 3 bases at V and 0 bases at J; junction bases unmatched: 4. As DNA, the CDR3 is TGCGCCAGCAGTCAGTCAGGGGGTCCTAACTATGGCTACACCTTC. Protein product: CASSQSGGPNYGYTF.

The DNA for the CDR3 is TGTGCCAGCAGGACAGGGGTGGACACTGAAGCTTTCTTT. Translating it yields CASRTGVDTEAFF. The chain has TRBV6-1 and TRBJ1-1, with 8 bases lining up with TRBD1. CDR3 size: 13 residues. The V and J ends lost 6 bases and 3 bases, in that order; junction bases with no gene match: 3. Germline V gives CDR1 MNHNS, CDR2 SASEGT.

The J gene is TRBJ2-3, the V gene TRBV10-3; the match to TRBD1 covers 8 bases. Germline trimming cut 10 bases from V and 2 bases from J; bases unmatched to any gene: 8. Germline loops: CDR1 ENHRY, CDR2 SYGVKD. This CDR3 has 14 amino acids. CDR3 sequence reads: CATKGTGNTDTQYF. The CDR3 region has the DNA TGTGCCACCAAGGGGACAGGTAACACAGATACGCAGTATTTT.

The V call is TRBV6-1, the J call TRBJ2-7, with 8 positions matching TRBD1. The germline gives CDR1 MNHNS, CDR2 SASEGT. The CDR3 covers 14 residues. The ends lost 7 bases at V and 0 bases at J; junction bases unmatched: 5. Here the CDR3 DNA reads TGTGCCAGCACCTTGGACAGGGCCTCCTACGAGCAGTACTTC. Its translation: CASTLDRASYEQYF.